The 29 T cell receptor beta chains below all came from one sample that was sequenced in a study of shared clonotypes between healthy human individuals. Here immunoSEQ multiplex PCR was the method, and the copy in TCRdb shows in-frame clones only, minus some. The sample includes a few million clones, about 92% seen only once; the top ten take under 0.45%. Sequencing was carried out using naive CD4+ T cells from PBMCs. The subset was: CD45RA+ positively selected. These receptors originate from a man younger than 35 in good health. Some clones in this sample may be carry-over from other donors' samples.

This clone was seen once. The chain carries TRBV19 and TRBJ2-7; 11 nucleotides align to TRBD2. This CDR3 is built from 15 residues. The junction had 7 bases not matched to a gene; V was cut back by 4 bases and J by 5 bases. Germline V CDR1 and CDR2: LNHDA, SQIVND (reference sequence). CDR3 in DNA: TGTGCCAGTAGTAGTACTAGCGGGAGTGTCAACGAGCAGTACTTC. Residues: CASSSTSGSVNEQYF.

The chain has TRBV4-3 and TRBJ2-7; possible D gene TRBD2, 6 bases. Germline V gives CDR1 LGHNA, CDR2 YSLEER. This CDR3 is 16 amino acids long. Between the trimmed V and J ends, which lost 0 bases and 0 bases, there was a span of 12 bases. DNA for the CDR3: TGCGCCAGCAGCCAAGATCATAGGGGAGGCTCCTACGAGCAGTACTTC. Its translation: CASSQDHRGGSYEQYF.

V is TRBV7-9 and J is TRBJ2-3; the match to TRBD2 covers 11 bases. J was trimmed by 4 bases and V by 5 bases; bases with no gene match: 17. This CDR3 comprises 19 residues. The germline CDR1 and CDR2 sequences are SEHNR and FQNEAQ (reference sequence). In nucleotides, the CDR3 is TGTGCCAGCAGCCCTAGAGGTCCTCTACTAGCGGGAGAAGCAGATACGCAGTATTTT. It is translated as CASSPRGPLLAGEADTQYF.

This clone was found once. The chain recombines TRBV21-1 with TRBJ2-1; the D segment call TRBD1 is taken from the table without a DNA check. TRBV21-1 has pseudogene status. This CDR3 spans 16 amino acids. The CDR3: CASSKGGTGVDNEQFF. The CDR3 DNA sequence: TGTGCCAGCAGCAAAGGAGGAACAGGGGTGGACAATGAGCAGTTCTTC.

V and J are TRBV4-2 and TRBJ1-4; D is unresolved. There are 15 residues in the CDR3. The germline V gene encodes CDR1 LGHNA and CDR2 YNFKEQ. Trimming removed 2 bases from V and 0 bases from J, with 7 bases in between. The CDR3 DNA reads TGTGCCAGCAGCCAATCACCGGCAACTAATGAAAAACTGTTTTTT. Translation gives CASSQSPATNEKLFF.

A single count supports this clone. The rearrangement joins TRBV15 to TRBJ1-3; no clear D gene. Germline V gene sequence: CDR1 LNHNV, CDR2 YYDKDF (reference sequence). The CDR3 is 15 amino acids. Deletions cut 1 base from V and 2 bases from J, with 9 bases between. The CDR3 DNA reads TGTGCCACCAGCAGAGCTTCGAGCGCTGGAAACACCATATATTTT. Translating gives CATSRASSAGNTIYF.

The chain couples TRBV6-1 to TRBJ2-7; D gene unclear. CDR1 MNHNS and CDR2 SASEGT come from the germline V gene. Deletions cut 5 bases from V and 0 bases from J, with 14 bases between. The length of the CDR3 is 15 residues. The CDR3 sequence: CASSSGPPVSYEQYF. The CDR3 nucleotides are TGTGCCAGCAGTTCCGGGCCCCCCGTCTCCTACGAGCAGTACTTC.

A word on this clone: Other DNA sequences in the sample encode the same CDR3. The chain links TRBV7-9 to TRBJ1-4; 10 nucleotides agree with TRBD1. The CDR3 covers 15 residues. Germline V CDR1 and CDR2: SEHNR, FQNEAQ (reference sequence). J gave up 2 bases and V 5 bases, and 2 bases lay outside the gene matches. The CDR3 bases are TGTGCCAGCAGCCTGGGACAGGGGACTAATGAAAAACTGTTTTTT. It yields the protein CASSLGQGTNEKLFF.

In its sample, this clone was seen once. Other DNA sequences from this sample encode an identical CDR3 as well. V is TRBV29-1 and J is TRBJ2-5; 7 bases are a match to TRBD2. The end of the DNA is better explained by TRBJ2-7, so the J call may be wrong. Germline CDR1 is SQVTM and CDR2 is ANQGSEA. The CDR3 contains 12 residues. The CDR3 bases are TGCAGCGTGGGCCCGGGGGGCTACGAGCAGTACTTC. As protein: CSVGPGGYEQYF.

The rearrangement joins TRBV30 to TRBJ1-1; no clear D gene. The CDR3 consists of 13 residues. V was shortened by 1 base and J by 2 bases, with 8 bases between the two germline ends. Per germline, CDR1 GTSNPN and CDR2 SVGIG (reference sequence). CDR3 sequence reads: CAWSGAGNTEAFF. Here the CDR3 DNA reads TGTGCCTGGAGTGGGGCAGGAAACACTGAAGCTTTCTTT.

V and J are TRBV6-4 and TRBJ2-2; D is unclear. There are 14 residues in the CDR3. Germline-derived CDR1 and CDR2 are MRHNA and SNTAGT. The V end was cut by 0 bases, the J end by 1 base, with 3 bases between. The CDR3 DNA follows: TGTGCCAGCAGTGACTCATGGAACACCGGGGAGCTGTTTTTT. Translating it yields CASSDSWNTGELFF.

The chain couples TRBV5-4 to TRBJ2-7; D tentatively reads TRBD1 or TRBD2 (5 bases each). The V gene's germline CDR1 is SGHNT and CDR2 YYREEE (reference sequence). The CDR3 spans 14 residues. Trimming stripped 5 bases from V and 5 bases from J, with 17 bases between. CDR3 coding DNA: TGTGCCAGCAGGGGGGTTCCCTCCCTTCACGAGCAGTACTTC. This sequence encodes CASRGVPSLHEQYF.

This sequence joins TRBV4-1 and TRBJ2-5; D may be TRBD1 or TRBD2 (5 bases each). The CDR3 runs to 15 residues. The germline gives CDR1 MGHRA, CDR2 YSYEKL. The V gene lost 3 bases and the J gene lost 7 bases, with 18 bases spanning the gap. The CDR3 region is CASSQSGAVDGTQYF. The CDR3 nucleotides are TGCGCCAGCAGCCAGTCCGGGGCGGTCGATGGGACCCAGTACTTC.

The CDR3 is CASGTGGQISGNTIYF. The CDR3 DNA is TGTGCCAGCGGAACCGGAGGACAGATCTCTGGAAACACCATATATTTT. The chain employs TRBV5-4 and TRBJ1-3; a possible D gene is TRBD1 (6 bases). This CDR3 has 16 amino acids. V was cut by 7 bases and J by 0 bases, with 17 bases left in between. Germline CDR1 reads SGHNT; CDR2 reads YYREEE (reference sequence).

This chain joins TRBV7-8 and TRBJ1-5; D is possibly TRBD1 (6 bases). This CDR3 spans 16 amino acids. Germline V gives CDR1 SGHVS, CDR2 FQNEAQ. Trimming took 5 bases from V and 7 from J, leaving 21 bases between them. The CDR3 nucleotides are TGTGCCAGCAGCCCCCTAAGGACAGCCACGGGGCAGCCCCAGCATTTT. This gives the protein CASSPLRTATGQPQHF.

This clone was seen only once. V gene TRBV5-4 combines with J gene TRBJ1-2; weak D call: TRBD1 (6 bases). CDR1 is SGHNT, CDR2 YYREEE, per germline (reference sequence). This CDR3 spans 16 amino acids. V was cut by 4 bases and J by 1 base, with 17 bases left in between. In DNA, the CDR3 is TGTGCCAGCAGCACCCGACAGGAGGGGTTTAACTATGGCTACACCTTC. Translated, it gives CASSTRQEGFNYGYTF.

The sample holds one count of this clone. The rearrangement joins TRBV7-9 to TRBJ2-3; tentatively, D is TRBD2 (6 bases). V shed 3 bases and J shed 0 bases, with 13 bases lying between them. CDR1 and CDR2 (germline): SEHNR, FQNEAQ (reference sequence). This CDR3 contains 16 residues. CDR3 loop: CASSFVPSVSTDTQYF. The CDR3 region has the DNA TGTGCCAGCAGCTTCGTTCCTAGCGTTAGCACAGATACGCAGTATTTT.

V is TRBV27 and J is TRBJ1-2; 7 bases agree with TRBD1. The germline gives CDR1 MNHEY, CDR2 SMNVEV (reference sequence). Unmatched junction bases numbered 5, after V lost 3 bases and J lost 4 bases. There are 14 residues in the CDR3. The CDR3 here is CASSFKGAGYGYTF. Here the CDR3 DNA reads TGTGCCAGCAGTTTTAAGGGGGCGGGCTATGGCTACACCTTC.

The chain uses TRBV28 and TRBJ1-5, with D perhaps matching TRBD1 (5 bases). The CDR3 has 14 amino acids. The V gene's germline CDR1 is MDHEN and CDR2 SYDVKM. Trimming removed 6 bases from V and 0 bases from J, with 9 bases in between. CDR3 loop: CASSRDYSNQPQHF. In DNA form, the CDR3 reads TGTGCCAGCAGCCGGGACTATAGCAATCAGCCCCAGCATTTT. Complete variable domain (other parts from reference TRBV28 and TRBJ1-5): DVKVTQSSRYLVKRTGEKVFLECVQDMDHENMFWYRQDPGLGLRLIYFSYDVKMKEKGDIPEGYSVSREKKERFSLILESASTNQTSMYLCASSRDYSNQPQHFGDGTRLSIL.

The V gene is TRBV28, the J gene TRBJ2-7; 10 bases match TRBD2. The germline V gene encodes CDR1 MDHEN and CDR2 SYDVKM. V shed 6 bases, J shed 4 bases, and the junction held 6 bases outside the gene matches. This CDR3 comprises 14 residues. The CDR3 loop reads CASRPGTSVYEQYF. In DNA, the CDR3 is TGTGCCAGCAGACCCGGGACTAGCGTGTACGAGCAGTACTTC. The complete variable domain, with remaining parts taken from reference TRBV28 and TRBJ2-7, reads DVKVTQSSRYLVKRTGEKVFLECVQDMDHENMFWYRQDPGLGLRLIYFSYDVKMKEKGDIPEGYSVSREKKERFSLILESASTNQTSMYLCASRPGTSVYEQYFGPGTRLTVT.

This chain connects TRBV28 to TRBJ2-4; 7 positions match TRBD1. Germline V CDR1 and CDR2: MDHEN, SYDVKM. The J segment lost 7 bases and the V segment lost 5 bases, leaving 5 bases of the junction unmatched. CDR3 length: 13 amino acids. The DNA for the CDR3 is TGTGCCAGCAGTGAGACAGGGACGAACATTCAGTACTTC. This sequence encodes CASSETGTNIQYF. Full variable domain (remainder filled in from reference TRBV28 and TRBJ2-4): DVKVTQSSRYLVKRTGEKVFLECVQDMDHENMFWYRQDPGLGLRLIYFSYDVKMKEKGDIPEGYSVSREKKERFSLILESASTNQTSMYLCASSETGTNIQYFGAGTRLSVL.

CDR3 sequence reads: CASSLRTSGADTQYF. CDR3 coding DNA: TGTGCCAGCAGCTTAAGGACTAGCGGGGCAGATACGCAGTATTTT. The chain has TRBV7-6 and TRBJ2-3; 12 bases agree with TRBD2. Germline lookup yields CDR1 SGHVS and CDR2 FNYEAQ. The CDR3 covers 15 residues. J was trimmed by 4 bases and V by 2 bases; bases with no gene match: 1.

This rearrangement joins TRBV4-1 to TRBJ1-2, with a tentative D call TRBD1 (5 bases). Germline CDR1 reads MGHRA; CDR2 reads YSYEKL. V was cut by 4 bases and J by 0 bases, with 12 bases left in between. The CDR3 sequence is 15 residues long. The CDR3 bases are TGCGCCAGCAGCCTCCGGGACGGAGCTAACTATGGCTACACCTTC. Translating it yields CASSLRDGANYGYTF.

Here the CDR3 DNA reads TGCGCCAGCAGCCAAGCAATGTCCCCAGATACGCAGTATTTT. Protein: CASSQAMSPDTQYF. J is TRBJ2-3 and V is TRBV4-3; unclear D gene. The CDR3 spans 14 residues. Trimming took 1 base from V and 4 from J, leaving 9 bases between them. The germline V gene encodes CDR1 LGHNA and CDR2 YSLEER.

The V call is TRBV27, the J call TRBJ2-2; D gene unclear. Germline-derived CDR1 and CDR2 are MNHEY and SMNVEV (reference sequence). The CDR3 spans 13 residues. V dropped 3 bases and J dropped 6 bases, with 8 bases sitting between them. Here the CDR3 reads CASSFLGPGELFF. As DNA, the CDR3 is TGTGCCAGCAGTTTTTTAGGCCCCGGGGAGCTGTTTTTT.

The chain carries TRBV19 and TRBJ2-7, with 14 positions matching TRBD2. V trimming: 4 bases; J trimming: 6 bases; junction bases outside the gene matches: 14. Germline-derived CDR1 and CDR2 are LNHDA and SQIVND (reference sequence). CDR3 length equals 18 residues. In nucleotides, the CDR3 is TGTGCCAGTAGTACCCCAACCGGGACTAGCGGGAGAAGTGCCGAGCAGTACTTC. Encoded protein: CASSTPTGTSGRSAEQYF. The complete variable domain, with remaining parts taken from reference TRBV19 and TRBJ2-7, reads DGGITQSPKYLFRKEGQNVTLSCEQNLNHDAMYWYRQDPGQGLRLIYYSQIVNDFQKGDIAEGYSVSREKKESFPLTVTSAQKNPTAFYLCASSTPTGTSGRSAEQYFGPGTRLTVT.

The rearrangement links TRBV5-6 to TRBJ2-3, with no clear D. Per the germline V gene, CDR1 is SGHDT and CDR2 is YYEEEE. V dropped 0 bases and J dropped 0 bases, with 5 bases sitting between them. The CDR3 sequence is 14 residues long. CDR3 DNA: TGTGCCAGCAGCTTGGCGACCAGCACAGATACGCAGTATTTT. It is translated as CASSLATSTDTQYF.

The rearrangement joins TRBV14 to TRBJ2-2, with a possible D match to TRBD1 (6 bases). The CDR3 is made up of 15 amino acids. V lost 6 bases to trimming and J lost 5 bases, with 16 bases between them. Germline CDR1 and CDR2: SGHDN and FVKESK. CDR3 nucleotides: TGTGCCAGCAGGGCACAGGGAAGATATACCGGGGAGCTGTTTTTT. Protein product: CASRAQGRYTGELFF. Full variable domain (outside the CDR3, taken from reference TRBV14 and TRBJ2-2): EAGVTQFPSHSVIEKGQTVTLRCDPISGHDNLYWYRRVMGKEIKFLLHFVKESKQDESGMPNNRFLAERTGGTYSTLKVQPAELEDSGVYFCASRAQGRYTGELFFGEGSRLTVL.

J is TRBJ2-5 and V is TRBV7-2, with a possible D match to TRBD1 (6 bases). V was trimmed by 4 bases and J by 7 bases, leaving 16 bases between them. The germline CDR1 and CDR2 sequences are SGHTA and FQGNSA. The CDR3 is made up of 14 amino acids. CDR3 nucleotide sequence: TGTGCCAGCAGCTCAGGGGTGTCCCTGGGGACCCAGTACTTC. As protein: CASSSGVSLGTQYF.